This T cell receptor (beta chain) stems from a study of T cells in Graves' hyperthyroidism and ophthalmopathy. The source material, RNA transcripts, was used to amplify TCR beta CDR3 regions. Primed by the HTBI set, a first-round RT-PCR was run on the TCR CDR3. TCRdb redid the calling of the multiplex PCR reads with MiXCR, one entry per CDR3 protein. The data hold around 290,000 distinct CDR3 sequences, with 15% to 20% observed a single time. J was trimmed by 6 bases and V by 5 bases; bases with no gene match: 11. This CDR3 contains 15 residues. Looked up from germline, CDR1 is LNHDA and CDR2 is SQIVND (reference sequence).

The origin of this receptor is a woman aged 60 to 75 with Graves' ophthalmopathy. The rearrangement joins TRBV19 to TRBJ2-7; 9 bases are a match to TRBD1. Sequencing was performed on blood. Here the CDR3 DNA reads TGTGCCAGTAGTCCGGTCCCGGGACAGGGCTTCGAGCAGTACTTC. Translated, it gives CASSPVPGQGFEQYF.